Below are 20 T cell receptor beta chains sequenced from a single sample in a study of T cell responses to AZD1222 COVID-19 vaccine. TCRdb keeps only in-frame clones here, not all; method: immunoSEQ multiplex PCR. There are tens of thousands of clones in the sample; more than 90% occur only once, and 5.2% lies in the top ten. The sample here was peripheral blood, taken on day 0 of AZD1222 vaccination. The receptors derive from an adult in good health.

The chain carries TRBV5-1 and TRBJ1-5; D ambiguous. This CDR3 has 15 amino acids. Germline V gene lookup returns CDR1 SGHRS and CDR2 YFSETQ. The V gene lost 5 bases and the J gene lost 4 bases, with 16 bases spanning the gap. CDR3 sequence (DNA): TGCGCCAGCAGACCCGGTGAGGGTTGGAATCAGCCCCAGCATTTT. Its protein product is CASRPGEGWNQPQHF.

V gene TRBV19 combines with J gene TRBJ2-6, with 7 nucleotides matching TRBD1. CDR3 length equals 16 residues. Germline CDR1 and CDR2: LNHDA and SQIVND (reference sequence). V dropped 5 bases and J dropped 0; count of bases not matched to a gene: 4. CDR3 in amino acids: CASSPGTASGANVLTF. As DNA, the CDR3 is TGTGCCAGTAGTCCAGGGACAGCCTCTGGGGCCAACGTCCTGACTTTC.

The sample holds a few counts of this clone. The rearrangement joins TRBV7-9 to TRBJ2-7, with D possibly matching TRBD2 (6 bases). The CDR3 sequence is 14 residues long. V was clipped by 2 bases and J by 3 bases, with 11 bases between them. Germline values: CDR1 SEHNR, CDR2 FQNEAQ (reference sequence). CDR3: CASSLTGLVYEQYF. CDR3 DNA sequence: TGTGCCAGCAGCTTAACGGGACTCGTCTACGAGCAGTACTTC.

The chain combines TRBV21-1 with TRBJ2-1; the tabulated D call, TRBD2, remains unverified against the DNA. TRBV21-1 is deemed a pseudogene. The CDR3 loop spans 17 amino acids. CDR3 loop: CASSFRREGSSYNEQFF. CDR3 DNA sequence: TGTGCCAGCAGCTTCCGACGGGAAGGGAGCTCCTACAATGAGCAGTTCTTC.

The rearrangement links TRBV7-8 to TRBJ1-5; D is ambiguous. The CDR3 extends over 14 amino acids. CDR1 is SGHVS and CDR2 is FQNEAQ in the germline V gene. Between the trimmed V and J ends, which lost 6 bases and 4 bases, there was a span of 13 bases. For the CDR3, the DNA is TGTGCCAGCAGTCGACACTTGGAAAATCAGCCCCAGCATTTT. This sequence encodes CASSRHLENQPQHF.

This sequence joins TRBV5-1 and TRBJ2-1; 10 bases map to TRBD2. The length of the CDR3 is 15 residues. V dropped 4 bases and J dropped 5; count of bases not matched to a gene: 6. CDR1 is SGHRS and CDR2 is YFSETQ in the germline V gene. CDR3 in amino acids: CASSARTSGDNEQFF. CDR3 nucleotide sequence: TGCGCCAGCAGCGCCCGGACTAGCGGTGACAATGAGCAGTTCTTC. The entire variable domain, with the rest obtained from reference TRBV5-1 and TRBJ2-1, is as follows: KAGVTQTPRYLIKTRGQQVTLSCSPISGHRSVSWYQQTPGQGLQFLFEYFSETQRNKGNFPGRFSGRQFSNSRSEMNVSTLELGDSALYLCASSARTSGDNEQFFGPGTRLTVL.

The chain links TRBV18 to TRBJ1-4; perhaps TRBD1 as D (6 bases). V shed 3 bases and J shed 1 base, with 6 bases lying between them. The germline gives CDR1 KGHSH, CDR2 LQKENI. The CDR3 runs to 14 residues. The CDR3 protein is CASSPGQTNEKLFF. The CDR3 nucleotides are TGTGCCAGCTCACCGGGACAAACTAATGAAAAACTGTTTTTT. Filled out from reference TRBV18 and TRBJ1-4, the complete variable domain reads NAGVMQNPRHLVRRRGQEARLRCSPMKGHSHVYWYRQLPEEGLKFMVYLQKENIIDESGMPKERFSAEFPKEGPSILRIQQVVRGDSAAYFCASSPGQTNEKLFFGSGTQLSVL.

This chain links TRBV30 with TRBJ2-2, with 10 nucleotides matching TRBD1. The junction had 12 bases not matched to a gene; V was cut back by 0 bases and J by 5 bases. The CDR3 sequence is 18 residues long. Germline V CDR1 and CDR2: GTSNPN, SVGIG (reference sequence). The CDR3 nucleotides read TGTGCCTGGAGTGTAGGCCACGACAGGGGGCGCAGAACCGGGGAGCTGTTTTTT. Translated, it gives CAWSVGHDRGRRTGELFF. Together with reference TRBV30 and TRBJ2-2, the CDR3 gives the full variable domain: SQTIHQWPATLVQPVGSPLSLECTVEGTSNPNLYWYRQAAGRGLQLLFYSVGIGQISSEVPQNLSASRPQDRQFILSSKKLLLSDSGFYLCAWSVGHDRGRRTGELFFGEGSRLTVL.

J is TRBJ1-1 and V is TRBV10-3; D is ambiguous. Per germline, CDR1 ENHRY and CDR2 SYGVKD. The CDR3 loop spans 11 amino acids. The chain's CDR3 is CAIGSNTEAFF. The CDR3 DNA follows: TGTGCTATCGGTTCGAACACTGAAGCTTTCTTT.

This sequence joins TRBV2 and TRBJ1-2; 8 positions agree with TRBD1. After removal of 8 bases from V and 4 bases from J, the junction contained 9 bases not matched to a gene. Germline CDR1 reads SNHLY; CDR2 reads FYNNEI. The CDR3 extends over 14 amino acids. The CDR3 is CASHTHGTGYGYTF. Written as DNA, the CDR3 is TGTGCCAGCCACACCCACGGGACAGGCTATGGCTACACCTTC.

The chain carries TRBV28 and TRBJ1-6; 12 nucleotides match TRBD1. This CDR3 spans 15 amino acids. Trimming took 5 bases from V and 7 from J; bases not matched to a gene: 3. In germline, CDR1 is MDHEN, CDR2 SYDVKM. The CDR3 protein is CASSEGQGANSPLHF. CDR3 DNA: TGTGCCAGCAGTGAGGGACAGGGGGCAAATTCACCCCTCCACTTT.

The chain uses TRBV5-1 and TRBJ2-7; TRBD2 might be the D (5 bases). The CDR3 is made up of 13 amino acids. V lost 3 bases to trimming and J lost 3 bases, with 10 bases between them. Germline lookup yields CDR1 SGHRS and CDR2 YFSETQ. The DNA of the CDR3 is TGCGCCAGCAGCTCAGCCGGGGTCTACGAGCAGTACTTC. Translated, it gives CASSSAGVYEQYF.

This clone showed up just a few times. V gene TRBV5-1 combines with J gene TRBJ2-3; 11 bases line up with TRBD2. Germline CDR1 reads SGHRS; CDR2 reads YFSETQ. The V and J ends lost 4 bases and 3 bases, in that order; junction bases with no gene match: 13. This CDR3 has 18 residues. The DNA of the CDR3 is TGCGCCAGCAGCCGTACTAGCGGGGGATTTACTAGTACAGATACGCAGTATTTT. Translated: CASSRTSGGFTSTDTQYF.

The chain carries TRBV6-5 and TRBJ2-3; D might be TRBD1 (5 bases). From germline, CDR1 is MNHEY and CDR2 SVGAGI. Trimming pared 3 bases from V and 9 bases from J, leaving 10 bases between. The CDR3 is 12 residues long. The CDR3 DNA reads as TGTGCCAGCAGTTATGGGGCTGGCACGCAGTATTTT. It is translated as CASSYGAGTQYF.

The chain uses TRBV2 and TRBJ1-2, with TRBD1 matching over 8 bases. This CDR3 is 14 amino acids long. V gave up 6 bases and J gave up 0 bases; unmatched junction bases: 3. Germline V gene lookup returns CDR1 SNHLY and CDR2 FYNNEI. CDR3 sequence reads: CASRTGGTNYGYTF. In nucleotides, the CDR3 is TGTGCCAGCAGAACAGGGGGTACTAACTATGGCTACACCTTC.

This chain uses TRBV19 with TRBJ1-2, with 9 bases aligning to TRBD1. The CDR3 has 15 amino acids. From germline, CDR1 is LNHDA and CDR2 SQIVND (reference sequence). J gave up 2 bases and V 6 bases, and 7 bases lay outside the gene matches. The chain's CDR3 is CASRDTGGANYGYTF. Here the CDR3 DNA reads TGTGCCAGTAGAGATACAGGGGGCGCGAACTATGGCTACACCTTC.

This chain joins TRBV12-3 or TRBV12-4 and TRBJ1-2; weak D call: TRBD1 (5 bases). This CDR3 region has 13 residues. The germline V and J ends were trimmed by 6 bases and 7 bases, with 15 bases remaining between them. CDR3 DNA: TGTGCCAGCAGCTCCAGGTCAGGGCTTGGCTACACCTTC. It encodes CASSSRSGLGYTF.

This clone showed up just once. The V and J genes are TRBV13 and TRBJ1-2; 10 bases line up with TRBD1. This CDR3 comprises 14 residues. CDR1 and CDR2 (germline): PRHDT, FYEKMQ (reference sequence). V shed 6 bases, J shed 8 bases, and the junction held 9 bases outside the gene matches. The DNA of the CDR3 is TGTGCCAGCAGGACCGGGACAGGGGCGCTAGGCTACACCTTC. Translated: CASRTGTGALGYTF.

This sequence joins TRBV25-1 and TRBJ2-2; D call uncertain. The length of the CDR3 is 14 residues. The ends were cut back, 3 bases at V and 3 bases at J, with 8 bases in the middle. CDR1 is MGHDK and CDR2 is SYGVNS in the germline V gene. The CDR3 loop is CASSDNLHTGELFF. The CDR3 DNA is TGTGCCAGCAGTGATAACCTTCACACCGGGGAGCTGTTTTTT.

The chain employs TRBV24-1 and TRBJ2-3; D may be TRBD1 or TRBD2 (6 bases each). There are 15 residues in the CDR3. Trimming took 7 bases from V and 2 from J, leaving 15 bases between them. CDR1 is KGHDR and CDR2 is SFDVKD in the germline V gene. The CDR3 region is CATSPGGSATDTQYF. The CDR3 nucleotides read TGTGCCACCAGCCCCGGGGGCAGTGCCACAGATACGCAGTATTTT.